Detailed here is one T cell receptor beta chain. Its specificity is unknown. The data derive from a study of spatial heterogeneity in lung cancer. CDR1 is MNHEY and CDR2 is SVGEGT in the germline V gene. The CDR3 contains 13 residues. V lost 0 bases and J 6 bases, leaving 7 bases between the germline ends. Time point specified: blood at routine non-recurrence follow-up after resection. TCRdb analysed the 5' RACE reads with MiXCR anew, one entry per CDR3 protein. In the table there are roughly 29,000 distinct CDR3 sequences, 5% to 6.5% of which are singletons. Whole-study results and caveats: Blood carried ubiquitous expanded tumor TCRs more at resection than follow-up.

Sequenced here: PBMCs, sampled at follow-up. The chain couples TRBV6-2 or TRBV6-3 to TRBJ2-3, with D perhaps TRBD1 (5 bases). The receptor comes from a female donor with early-stage non-small cell lung cancer. The CDR3: CASSYSGADTQYF. The CDR3 DNA sequence: TGTGCCAGCAGTTACTCAGGGGCCGATACGCAGTATTTT.